What follows are 29 T cell receptor beta chains derived from one specimen sequenced in a study of T cells expressing NK-cell markers. TCRdb reprocessed the 5' RACE reads and stores each CDR3 protein as one record, lacking DNA. The table lists about 400,000 distinct CDR3 sequences, with about 10% in the top ten. Sequenced: blood T cells: a sorted CD56 or NKG2C T cell subset, CD4+ or CD8+ T cells, or bulk PBMC T cells (not recorded which). The origin of the receptors is a woman aged 45-59 years in good health.

This chain links TRBV3-1 with TRBJ1-1. Germline V gene data show CDR1 as LGHDT and CDR2 as YNNKEL (reference sequence). The CDR3 is made up of 14 amino acids. CDR3 in amino acids: CASSQSSLGTEAFF.

V and J are TRBV12-3 or TRBV12-4 and TRBJ2-4; TCRdb gives TRBD1 as the D gene, but with no DNA this cannot be confirmed. This CDR3 spans 17 amino acids. This CDR3 is CASSLGTADIAKNIQYF.

The V and J genes are TRBV7-8 and TRBJ2-7. Germline CDR1 reads SGHVS; CDR2 reads FQNEAQ. The CDR3 has 13 residues. Here the CDR3 reads CASTDLFPYEQYF.

The CDR3 loop reads CASRLDINYGYTF. This chain links TRBV6-2 or TRBV6-3 with TRBJ1-2. Germline values: CDR1 MNHEY, CDR2 SVGEGT. This CDR3 has 13 amino acids.

This chain uses TRBV12-3 or TRBV12-4 with TRBJ2-1; TCRdb selects TRBD2, and the lack of DNA leaves this call unchecked. The CDR3 has 20 residues. CDR3 amino acids: CASSPLLAGGPDDAYNEQFF.

The genes are TRBV12-3 or TRBV12-4 and TRBJ2-1; TCRdb's D call, TRBD2, is unchecked because there is no DNA. CDR3 size: 19 residues. CDR3: CATKTGAWLAGGPSDEQFF.

V is TRBV20-1 and J is TRBJ1-3. Per germline, CDR1 DFQATT and CDR2 SNEGSKA (reference sequence). This CDR3 region has 13 residues. CDR3 in amino acids: CSAGPISGNTIYF.

V gene TRBV5-1 combines with J gene TRBJ2-5; TCRdb reports TRBD1, a call that lacks DNA to check it against. The CDR3 covers 16 residues. The germline gives CDR1 SGHRS, CDR2 YFSETQ. CDR3 in amino acids: CASSLEVQDNAETQYF.

The genes are TRBV20-1 and TRBJ1-4; TCRdb proposes TRBD1, but this gene call is untestable without DNA. Looked up from germline, CDR1 is DFQATT and CDR2 is SNEGSKA (reference sequence). The CDR3 sequence is 15 residues long. The CDR3 loop is CSVSGDSATNEKLFF.

The V and J genes are TRBV5-5 and TRBJ2-1. The CDR3 runs to 13 residues. The germline V gene encodes CDR1 SGHKS and CDR2 YYEKEE (reference sequence). The CDR3 sequence is CASRAGLYNEQFF.

The chain employs TRBV6-5 and TRBJ2-1; TCRdb designates TRBD1, a call that cannot be tested without DNA. This CDR3 is 14 amino acids long. Germline assignment: CDR1 MNHEY and CDR2 SVGAGI. CDR3 sequence reads: CASATVGQINEQFF.

The J gene is TRBJ1-2, the V gene TRBV7-9; TCRdb gives TRBD1 as the D gene, but with no DNA this cannot be confirmed. The CDR3 has 13 amino acids. The V gene's germline CDR1 is SEHNR and CDR2 FQNEAQ (reference sequence). This CDR3 is CASSYDRGGGYTF.

This chain uses TRBV12-3 or TRBV12-4 with TRBJ1-5. The CDR3 consists of 14 residues. CDR3: CASSFQRGNQPQHF.

The chain carries TRBV12-3 or TRBV12-4 and TRBJ2-5; TCRdb's D call of TRBD1 is untestable without DNA. CDR3 length equals 18 residues. CDR3 loop: CASSLRSAKLRGLETQYF.

V usage is TRBV12-3 or TRBV12-4 and J usage is TRBJ2-1; TCRdb gives TRBD1 as the D gene, but with no DNA this cannot be confirmed. The CDR3 contains 15 residues. CDR3 amino acids: CASSLTGASYNEQFF.

This chain links TRBV24-1 with TRBJ2-5; as DNA is missing, the TRBD1 call by TCRdb cannot be tested. The CDR3 is made up of 15 amino acids. Germline CDR1 KGHDR, CDR2 SFDVKD. CDR3 residues: CATSDPTDPGETQYF.

CDR3 in amino acids: CAIKDSNYGYTF. The V call is TRBV10-3, the J call TRBJ1-2; TCRdb's D gene call, TRBD1, goes unchecked for lack of DNA. Germline CDR1 ENHRY, CDR2 SYGVKD. CDR3 size: 12 residues.

The chain employs TRBV5-1 and TRBJ2-1; without DNA, the TCRdb call of TRBD1 cannot be checked. Germline V gene lookup returns CDR1 SGHRS and CDR2 YFSETQ. This CDR3 is 14 amino acids long. The CDR3 is CASSLGTGGNEQFF.

V gene TRBV30 combines with J gene TRBJ2-1; the TCRdb call, TRBD2, lacks DNA for checking. CDR3 length: 14 residues. Germline V gene lookup returns CDR1 GTSNPN and CDR2 SVGIG (reference sequence). CDR3 sequence: CAWSKAGLYNEQFF.

The chain joins TRBV10-2 to TRBJ2-7; the TCRdb call, TRBD1, lacks DNA for checking. The CDR3 is 13 amino acids. Germline-derived CDR1 and CDR2 are WSHSY and SAAADI. CDR3 protein: CASSESTGDEQYF.

This chain links TRBV5-1 with TRBJ2-7; the D gene TCRdb calls, TRBD2, cannot be checked with no DNA. The CDR3 sequence is 14 residues long. Germline CDR1 and CDR2: SGHRS and YFSETQ. This chain's CDR3 is CASRPDQGSGAQYF.

The rearrangement uses TRBV5-1 and TRBJ1-1; as DNA is missing, the TRBD1 call by TCRdb cannot be tested. This CDR3 region has 15 residues. From germline, CDR1 is SGHRS and CDR2 YFSETQ. The CDR3 spells CASSLVQGAGTEAFF.

The chain has TRBV28 and TRBJ2-7; TCRdb gives TRBD1 as the D gene, but with no DNA this cannot be confirmed. Germline loops: CDR1 MDHEN, CDR2 SYDVKM. The CDR3 contains 16 residues. The CDR3 region is CASTLGRVERGYEQYF.

The chain is built from TRBV19 and TRBJ2-3. The CDR3 has 13 amino acids. Germline CDR1 is LNHDA and CDR2 is SQIVND (reference sequence). This CDR3 is CASSIDQEDTQYF.

V is TRBV12-3 or TRBV12-4 and J is TRBJ2-1; without DNA, the TCRdb call of TRBD1 cannot be checked. The CDR3 runs to 16 residues. CDR3 loop: CASSRPSSPSYNEQFF.

The chain uses TRBV29-1 and TRBJ2-2. CDR1 is SQVTM, CDR2 ANQGSEA, per germline. The CDR3 has 14 amino acids. CDR3: CSVALTPNTGELFF.

The chain recombines TRBV9 with TRBJ2-1; the TCRdb D gene call, TRBD2, has no DNA to confirm it. This CDR3 region has 15 residues. Germline values: CDR1 SGDLS, CDR2 YYNGEE. CDR3 region: CASSVVPSGLVEQFF.

The V gene is TRBV4-1, the J gene TRBJ1-1. The CDR3 spans 13 residues. Germline CDR1 reads MGHRA; CDR2 reads YSYEKL. The CDR3 sequence: CASSRSDGLEAFF.

The chain is built from TRBV6-5 and TRBJ1-2. The germline V gene encodes CDR1 MNHEY and CDR2 SVGAGI. This CDR3 comprises 14 residues. The CDR3 is CASSYNGQRPDYTF.